This TCR beta chain was identified in a study of OX40 agonist ivuxolimab in advanced cancers. V shed 5 bases and J shed 0 bases, with 13 bases lying between them. The CDR3 totals 16 residues. Germline CDR1 and CDR2: SEHNR and FQNEAQ (reference sequence). Assay used: immunoSEQ multiplex PCR; TCRdb lists only in-frame clones, some missing. The sample contains about 46,000 clones, over 75% of which appear only once. This receptor was identified in an adult with an advanced solid tumor such as melanoma, head and neck, liver or kidney cancer. The chain links TRBV7-9 to TRBJ2-2; D might be TRBD2 (6 bases). This specimen was CD4+ or CD8+ T cells sorted from blood, taken in a trial of the OX40 agonist ivuxolimab. The CDR3 coding sequence is TGTGCCAGCAGCCACGGCGGGAACGCGAACACCGGGGAGCTGTTTTTT. Protein: CASSHGGNANTGELFF.